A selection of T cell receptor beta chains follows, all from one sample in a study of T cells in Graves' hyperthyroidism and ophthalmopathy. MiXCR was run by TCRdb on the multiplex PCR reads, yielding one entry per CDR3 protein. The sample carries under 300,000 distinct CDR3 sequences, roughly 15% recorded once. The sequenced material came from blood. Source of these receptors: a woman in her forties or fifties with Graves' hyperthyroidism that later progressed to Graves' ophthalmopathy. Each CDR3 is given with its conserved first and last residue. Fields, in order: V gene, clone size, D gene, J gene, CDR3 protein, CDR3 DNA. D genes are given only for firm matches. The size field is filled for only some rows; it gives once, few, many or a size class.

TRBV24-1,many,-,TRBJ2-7,CATSDPVSGTTYEQYF,TGTGCCACCAGTGATCCGGTTTCCGGGACAACCTACGAGCAGTACTTC
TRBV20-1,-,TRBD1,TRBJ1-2,CSASRQGADGYTF,TGCAGTGCTAGCAGACAGGGGGCTGATGGCTACACCTTC
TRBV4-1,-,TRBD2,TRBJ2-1,CASSQSTGGIGGNEQFF,TGCGCCAGCAGCCAATCGACGGGAGGGATAGGGGGCAATGAGCAGTTCTTC
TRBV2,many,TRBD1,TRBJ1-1,CASSVPQGGGDTEAFF,TGTGCCAGCAGTGTCCCTCAGGGGGGAGGCGACACTGAAGCTTTCTTT
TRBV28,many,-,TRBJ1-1,CASSFPRYTEAFF,TGTGCCAGCAGTTTCCCCAGATACACTGAAGCTTTCTTT
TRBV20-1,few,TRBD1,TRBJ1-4,CSASPGQGPEKLFF,TGCAGTGCTTCCCCTGGACAGGGACCTGAAAAACTGTTTTTT
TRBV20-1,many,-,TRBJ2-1,CSAKFRGARWNEQFF,TGCAGTGCCAAGTTTCGGGGGGCACGTTGGAATGAGCAGTTCTTC
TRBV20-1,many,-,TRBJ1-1,CSATTETREAFF,TGCAGTGCTACGACAGAGACACGGGAAGCTTTCTTT
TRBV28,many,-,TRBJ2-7,CASSLQGVPEQYF,TGTGCCAGCAGTTTGCAGGGAGTTCCCGAGCAGTACTTC
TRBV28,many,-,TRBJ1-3,CASSLSSKGTRTIYF,TGTGCCAGCAGTTTATCCTCTAAGGGGACGCGCACCATATATTTT
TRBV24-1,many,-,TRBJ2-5,CATSSEGGETQYF,TGTGCCACCAGTTCGGAGGGTGGAGAGACCCAGTACTTC
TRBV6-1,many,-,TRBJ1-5,CASSDPRGRGGNQPQHF,TGTGCCAGCAGTGACCCCCGGGGCCGCGGGGGCAATCAGCCCCAGCATTTT
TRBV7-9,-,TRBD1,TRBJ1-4,CASSFGTGEEKLFF,TGTGCCAGCAGCTTCGGGACAGGGGAGGAAAAACTGTTTTTT
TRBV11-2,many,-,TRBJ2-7,CASRPQGGVQYF,TGTGCCAGCAGACCACAAGGAGGGGTGCAGTACTTC
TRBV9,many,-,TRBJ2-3,CASSVRGGGAADTQYF,TGTGCCAGCAGCGTAAGGGGCGGCGGGGCCGCAGATACGCAGTATTTT
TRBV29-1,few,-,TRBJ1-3,CSVVGTVSGNTIYF,TGCAGCGTCGTCGGAACAGTCTCTGGAAACACCATATATTTT
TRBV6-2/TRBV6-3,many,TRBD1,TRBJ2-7,CASSGTGGSGEQYF,TGTGCCAGCAGTGGAACAGGGGGCTCTGGCGAGCAGTACTTC
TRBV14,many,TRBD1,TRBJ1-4,CASSHLAPAGGEKLFF,TGTGCCAGCAGCCACCTCGCACCGGCAGGGGGTGAAAAACTGTTTTTT
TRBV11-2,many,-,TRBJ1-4,CASSFPIQGFRAELFF,TGTGCCAGCAGCTTCCCGATCCAGGGCTTTCGCGCGGAACTGTTTTTT
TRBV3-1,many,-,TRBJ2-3,CASSQRDPSTDTQYF,TGTGCCAGCAGCCAACGGGACCCGTCCACAGATACGCAGTATTTT
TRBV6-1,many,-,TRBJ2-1,CASKTPGYNEQFF,TGTGCCAGCAAGACCCCGGGCTACAATGAGCAGTTCTTC
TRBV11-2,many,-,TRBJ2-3,CASSPPPPRPDTQYF,TGTGCCAGCAGCCCACCCCCGCCCAGGCCAGATACGCAGTATTTT
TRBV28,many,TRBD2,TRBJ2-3,CASSPPGLAVERATDTQYF,TGTGCCAGCAGTCCTCCGGGACTAGCGGTGGAACGGGCTACAGATACGCAGTATTTT
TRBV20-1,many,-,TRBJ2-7,CSARIRGFYEQYF,TGCAGTGCTAGAATCAGGGGTTTCTACGAGCAGTACTTC
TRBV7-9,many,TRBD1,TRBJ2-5,CASSPWTGGNQETQYF,TGTGCCAGCAGCCCCTGGACAGGGGGGAACCAAGAGACCCAGTACTTC
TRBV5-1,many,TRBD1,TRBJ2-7,CASSSGQGAWEQYF,TGCGCCAGCAGCTCGGGACAGGGGGCCTGGGAGCAGTACTTC
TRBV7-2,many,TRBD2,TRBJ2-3,CASSPAGVVDTQYF,TGTGCCAGCAGCCCGGCGGGAGTGGTAGATACGCAGTATTTT
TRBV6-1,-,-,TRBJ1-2,CASSREFYGYTF,TGTGCCAGCAGTCGCGAGTTCTATGGCTACACCTTC
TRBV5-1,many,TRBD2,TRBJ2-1,CASSLFTSGSYNEQFF,TGCGCCAGCAGCTTGTTTACTAGCGGGTCCTACAATGAGCAGTTCTTC
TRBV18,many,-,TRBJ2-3,CASSPGTGTDTQYF,TGTGCCAGCTCACCAGGAACAGGCACAGATACGCAGTATTTT
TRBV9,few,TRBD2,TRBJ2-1,CASSGVVAGGSLFNEQFF,TGTGCCAGCAGCGGGGTCGTAGCGGGAGGGAGTCTATTCAATGAGCAGTTCTTC
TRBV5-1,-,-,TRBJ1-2,CASSLGTRSVGYTF,TGCGCCAGCAGCTTGGGGACAAGGTCCGTCGGCTACACCTTC
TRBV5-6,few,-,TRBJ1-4,CASSSGLDYEKLFF,TGTGCCAGCAGCTCGGGACTGGATTATGAAAAACTGTTTTTT
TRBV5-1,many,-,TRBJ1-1,CASSLTVGTEAFF,TGCGCCAGCAGCTTGACCGTTGGAACTGAAGCTTTCTTT
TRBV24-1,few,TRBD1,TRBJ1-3,CATSEGTVNTIYF,TGTGCCACCAGTGAAGGGACAGTCAACACCATATATTTT
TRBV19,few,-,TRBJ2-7,CASSFDLGPFKKQYF,TGTGCCAGTAGTTTCGATTTGGGACCGTTTAAGAAGCAGTACTTC
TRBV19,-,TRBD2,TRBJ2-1,CATRLAGGPNEQFF,TGTGCCACTAGACTAGCGGGAGGGCCCAATGAGCAGTTCTTC
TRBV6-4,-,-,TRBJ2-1,CASSDSAGWYNEQFF,TGTGCCAGCAGTGACTCTGCGGGTTGGTACAATGAGCAGTTCTTC
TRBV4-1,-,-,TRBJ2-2,CASSQTTANTGELFF,TGCGCCAGCAGCCAAACTACAGCGAACACCGGGGAGCTGTTTTTT
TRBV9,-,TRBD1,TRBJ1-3,CASSVPGQGSGNTIYF,TGTGCCAGCAGCGTGCCGGGACAGGGCTCTGGAAACACCATATATTTT
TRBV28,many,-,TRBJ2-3,CASSLSRDTQYF,TGTGCCAGCAGTTTATCCCGAGATACGCAGTATTTT
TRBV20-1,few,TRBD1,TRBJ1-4,CSARDPTGGNEKLFF,TGCAGTGCTAGAGATCCCACAGGGGGAAATGAAAAACTGTTTTTT
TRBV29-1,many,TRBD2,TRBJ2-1,CSVEAGGSYNEQFF,TGCAGCGTTGAAGCGGGGGGCTCCTACAATGAGCAGTTCTTC
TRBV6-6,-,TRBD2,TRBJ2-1,CASSYSLAENEQFF,TGTGCCAGCAGTTACTCACTAGCGGAGAATGAGCAGTTCTTC
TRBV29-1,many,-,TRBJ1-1,CSVELTSNTEAFF,TGCAGCGTCGAACTTACAAGTAACACTGAAGCTTTCTTT
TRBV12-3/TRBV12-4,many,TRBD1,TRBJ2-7,CASSRDSGYEQYF,TGTGCCAGCAGCCGGGACAGCGGCTACGAGCAGTACTTC